Listed here are 30 T cell receptor beta chains from one sample, sequenced in a study of T cells in Graves' hyperthyroidism and ophthalmopathy. TCR beta CDR3 regions were amplified from RNA transcripts. During a first-round RT-PCR of the TCR CDR3, the HTBI primer set was used. A single record per CDR3 protein comes from TCRdb applying MiXCR to the multiplex PCR reads. Counted here are approximately 530,000 distinct CDR3 sequences, around 17% occurring once; the ten biggest clones make up under 20%. Sequenced material: blood. The receptor source for this set is a woman aged 18-29 years with Graves' hyperthyroidism.

This clonotype was seen ten or more times. The gene calls are TRBV5-1 and TRBJ1-1, with D tentatively TRBD1 (5 bases). This CDR3 has 14 residues. Germline V CDR1 and CDR2: SGHRS, YFSETQ. Trimming took 7 bases from V and 3 from J, leaving 16 bases between them. CDR3 in amino acids: CASRRGGPDTEAFF. CDR3 nucleotide sequence: TGCGCCAGCCGCCGCGGGGGTCCCGACACTGAAGCTTTCTTT.

At least ten counts were recorded for this clonotype. J is TRBJ1-5 and V is TRBV11-3; 12 bases line up with TRBD1. CDR3 length equals 17 residues. Looked up from germline, CDR1 is SGHNT and CDR2 is YENEEA. V lost 3 bases to trimming and J lost 6 bases; unmatched junction nucleotides: 9. The CDR3 loop reads CASSLGHRDRGRQPQHF. The CDR3, as DNA: TGTGCCAGCAGCTTGGGACACCGGGACAGGGGGCGTCAGCCCCAGCATTTT.

A few counts support this clonotype. V and J are TRBV6-1 and TRBJ2-1; D possibly corresponds to TRBD1 (8 bases). The CDR3 totals 15 residues. Germline assignment: CDR1 MNHNS and CDR2 SASEGT. V was trimmed by 7 bases and J by 8 bases, leaving 21 bases between them. Here the CDR3 DNA reads TGTGCCAGCAACAGGGGGGGGGCCGGGGCTGATGAGCAGTTCTTC. The encoded protein is CASNRGGAGADEQFF.

There are many counts of this clonotype. The gene calls are TRBV7-9 and TRBJ1-2; D is unclear. The CDR3 totals 12 residues. V gave up 4 bases and J gave up 4 bases, with 7 bases separating them. Germline-derived CDR1 and CDR2 are SEHNR and FQNEAQ (reference sequence). CDR3 in amino acids: CASSSDGYGYTF. The CDR3, as DNA: TGTGCCAGCAGCTCGGATGGCTATGGCTACACCTTC. Full variable domain (missing parts from reference TRBV7-9 and TRBJ1-2): DTGVSQNPRHKITKRGQNVTFRCDPISEHNRLYWYRQTLGQGPEFLTYFQNEAQLEKSRLLSDRFSAERPKGSFSTLEIQRTEQGDSAMYLCASSSDGYGYTFGSGTRLTVV.

This clonotype has a count of ten or more. This sequence joins TRBV29-1 and TRBJ1-1; D not resolved. The CDR3 totals 11 residues. Germline V lookup: CDR1 SQVTM, CDR2 ANQGSEA. V was cut by 4 bases and J by 5 bases, with 8 bases left in between. CDR3 sequence reads: CSVGGRTEAFF. The CDR3 nucleotides read TGCAGCGTTGGAGGGCGGACTGAAGCTTTCTTT.

V gene TRBV24-1 combines with J gene TRBJ2-1; D tentatively reads TRBD1 or TRBD2 (6 bases each). Germline CDR1 and CDR2: KGHDR and SFDVKD. V shed 1 base and J shed 12 bases, with 12 bases lying between them. CDR3 length equals 13 residues. For the CDR3, the DNA is TGTGCCACCAGTGATTTCTATGGAGGGGGGCAGTTCTTC. Protein: CATSDFYGGGQFF.

The chain is built from TRBV10-1 and TRBJ2-2, with a possible D match to TRBD2 (5 bases). The CDR3 spans 17 residues. The germline gives CDR1 WNHNN, CDR2 SYGVQD (reference sequence). Deletions cut 0 bases from V and 1 base from J, with 12 bases between. The CDR3 DNA is TGCGCCAGCAGTGAGTCAACTAGTTGGGTGAACACCGGGGAGCTGTTTTTT. It translates to CASSESTSWVNTGELFF.

This clonotype was counted between two and nine times. This chain links TRBV20-1 with TRBJ2-3; 9 bases agree with TRBD2. CDR1 is DFQATT, CDR2 SNEGSKA, per germline (reference sequence). CDR3 length equals 13 residues. V lost 6 bases and J lost 3; bases outside the gene matches: 4. The CDR3 bases are TGCAGTGCAAAGCGGGGGGCGACAGATACGCAGTATTTT. As protein: CSAKRGATDTQYF.

This clonotype was seen ten or more times. The chain links TRBV3-1 to TRBJ1-1; 7 bases align to TRBD1. The CDR3 runs 17 residues. The junction had 8 bases not matched to a gene; V was cut back by 1 base and J by 0 bases. Germline assignment: CDR1 LGHDT and CDR2 YNNKEL (reference sequence). This chain's CDR3 is CASSQVGTTGMNTEAFF. The DNA for the CDR3 is TGTGCCAGCAGCCAAGTCGGCACGACAGGGATGAACACTGAAGCTTTCTTT.

This clonotype has more than one count but fewer than ten. The rearrangement links TRBV20-1 to TRBJ2-3, with D possibly TRBD1 on 5 matching bases. Per germline, CDR1 DFQATT and CDR2 SNEGSKA (reference sequence). V lost 2 bases to trimming and J lost 4 bases, with 19 bases between them. This CDR3 comprises 16 residues. The CDR3 DNA is TGCAGTGCTAGAATGGGTCAGGGTTTTTTTTCAGATACGCAGTATTTT. It encodes CSARMGQGFFSDTQYF.

This clonotype came up a few times. The genes are TRBV15 and TRBJ1-2; D perhaps matches TRBD1 (5 bases). CDR3 length equals 17 residues. In germline, CDR1 is LNHNV, CDR2 YYDKDF (reference sequence). V shed 0 bases and J shed 1 base, with 15 bases lying between them. CDR3 sequence: CATSRDSGTEVNYGYTF. In DNA form, the CDR3 reads TGTGCCACCAGCAGAGACTCTGGGACGGAAGTTAACTATGGCTACACCTTC. The variable domain in full, with the rest retrieved from reference TRBV15 and TRBJ1-2, is DAMVIQNPRYQVTQFGKPVTLSCSQTLNHNVMYWYQQKSSQAPKLLFHYYDKDFNNEADTPDNFQSRRPNTSFCFLDIRSPGLGDTAMYLCATSRDSGTEVNYGYTFGSGTRLTVV.

This clonotype was found a few times. This chain links TRBV7-2 with TRBJ2-7, with 8 bases aligning to TRBD2. Trimming cost V 5 bases and J 4 bases; bases outside gene matches: 13. Germline V gene data show CDR1 as SGHTA and CDR2 as FQGNSA. The CDR3 has 16 residues. The CDR3 protein is CASSRQLGGGPYEQYF. In nucleotides, the CDR3 is TGTGCCAGCAGCCGTCAACTGGGCGGGGGGCCTTACGAGCAGTACTTC.

The genes are TRBV20-1 and TRBJ1-1, with D perhaps matching TRBD1 (5 bases). The CDR3 sequence is 13 residues long. The V end lost 5 bases, the J end lost 3 bases, and 13 bases lay between the germline ends. Germline CDR1 DFQATT, CDR2 SNEGSKA (reference sequence). The chain's CDR3 is CSAPGTGDTEAFF. The CDR3 coding sequence is TGCAGTGCTCCCGGGACGGGGGACACTGAAGCTTTCTTT.

This clonotype was counted at least ten times. The J gene is TRBJ2-5, the V gene TRBV3-1, with D possibly being TRBD1 (6 bases). This CDR3 has 15 residues. Germline V lookup: CDR1 LGHDT, CDR2 YNNKEL (reference sequence). The V end was cut by 2 bases, the J end by 5 bases, with 15 bases between. The CDR3 protein is CASSQPWGRGETQYF. As DNA, the CDR3 is TGTGCCAGCAGCCAACCCTGGGGGCGCGGGGAGACCCAGTACTTC.

In its sample, this clonotype was seen many times. This chain joins TRBV27 and TRBJ2-1; possibly TRBD1 or TRBD2 for D (5 bases each). The CDR3 is 15 residues long. Germline CDR1 MNHEY, CDR2 SMNVEV (reference sequence). Deletions cut 2 bases from V and 6 bases from J, with 14 bases between. CDR3 sequence reads: CASSLTRTPGNEQFF. Written as DNA, the CDR3 is TGTGCCAGCAGTTTAACTAGGACACCTGGCAATGAGCAGTTCTTC.

The chain employs TRBV10-3 and TRBJ1-4; no firm D call. V was shortened by 4 bases and J by 0 bases, with 15 bases between the two germline ends. The CDR3 extends over 17 amino acids. The germline V gene has CDR1 ENHRY and CDR2 SYGVKD. CDR3 in DNA: TGTGCCATCAGTGCCGTCGGGAGTTCCGCAACTAATGAAAAACTGTTTTTT. Protein sequence: CAISAVGSSATNEKLFF.

This clonotype was seen a few times. V is TRBV4-1 and J is TRBJ2-7; D ambiguous. Germline V gives CDR1 MGHRA, CDR2 YSYEKL. The V end lost 1 base, the J end lost 6 bases, and 7 bases lay between the germline ends. The CDR3 extends over 12 amino acids. CDR3 nucleotides: TGCGCCAGCAGCCAAGGACACTTCGAGCAGTACTTC. Translation gives CASSQGHFEQYF.

This clonotype was observed a few times. J is TRBJ2-1 and V is TRBV14, with 8 bases identical to TRBD1. The germline V gene encodes CDR1 SGHDN and CDR2 FVKESK. This CDR3 region has 15 residues. V lost 3 bases to trimming and J lost 5 bases; unmatched junction nucleotides: 6. The CDR3 DNA follows: TGTGCCAGCAGCCACCCGGGACAGGCACACAATGAGCAGTTCTTC. This encodes CASSHPGQAHNEQFF.

At least ten counts were recorded for this clonotype. This sequence joins TRBV12-3 or TRBV12-4 and TRBJ2-7; D perhaps matches TRBD2 (5 bases). Trimming cost V 2 bases and J 6 bases, with 14 bases left between them. The CDR3 contains 14 residues. The CDR3 sequence is CASSLLLALSEQYF. CDR3 bases: TGTGCCAGCAGTTTACTGCTAGCTTTGTCCGAGCAGTACTTC.

This clonotype was counted ten times or more. The rearrangement links TRBV6-2 or TRBV6-3 to TRBJ2-3, with 7 bases identical to TRBD2. The CDR3 has 14 amino acids. In germline, CDR1 is MNHEY, CDR2 SVGEGT. Trimming took 3 bases from V and 4 from J; bases not matched to a gene: 4. CDR3 amino acids: CASSYGGLADTQYF. CDR3 nucleotides: TGTGCCAGCAGTTATGGCGGACTAGCAGATACGCAGTATTTT.

A word on this clonotype: The conserved final phenylalanine or tryptophan is absent from the CDR3, which likely points to a read error. The chain is built from TRBV3-1 and TRBJ2-1, with TRBD2 matching 14 bases. Germline V lookup: CDR1 LGHDT, CDR2 YNNKEL (reference sequence). The CDR3 is 15 amino acids. Losses at the gene ends were 2 bases for V and 10 bases for J; bases not matched to a gene: 4. The CDR3 DNA reads as TGTGCCAGCAGCCAAATGGGACTAGCGGGAGCCGAGCAGTTCTCC. It specifies CASSQMGLAGAEQFS.

The rearrangement uses TRBV14 and TRBJ1-2; TRBD1 aligns across 7 bases. CDR1 SGHDN and CDR2 FVKESK come from the germline V gene. This CDR3 contains 14 residues. The V segment lost 4 bases and the J segment 4 bases; nucleotides outside the gene matches: 6. CDR3 bases: TGTGCCAGCAGCCTCGACAGGGACGGCTATGGCTACACCTTC. Protein product: CASSLDRDGYGYTF.

This clonotype was recorded a few times. This clone may be a read error of a much larger clone one base away. This chain connects TRBV5-6 to TRBJ2-1; D not certain. The last part of the DNA fits TRBJ2-7 better; the J call may be wrong. The germline V gene has CDR1 SGHDT and CDR2 YYEEEE. This CDR3 contains 11 residues. This chain's CDR3 is CASSYYNEQYF. The CDR3 DNA is TGTGCCAGCAGTTACTACAATGAGCAGTACTTC.

There are many counts of this clonotype. The V and J genes are TRBV6-1 and TRBJ1-1; D is unresolved. The length of the CDR3 is 12 residues. Per germline, CDR1 MNHNS and CDR2 SASEGT. The germline V and J ends were trimmed by 6 bases and 10 bases, with 15 bases remaining between them. The DNA of the CDR3 is TGTGCCAGCAGCGTCTTGAGGAAGGGAGCTTTCTTT. Its translation: CASSVLRKGAFF.

Concerning this clonotype itself: A read error is possible here, since a much larger clone lies one base away. The J gene is TRBJ1-4, the V gene TRBV28; possible D gene TRBD1, 5 bases. In germline, CDR1 is MDHEN, CDR2 SYDVKM. This CDR3 spans 14 amino acids. CDR3 bases: TGTGCCAGCAGTTTAGTCGGGGCTAATGAAAAACTGTCTTTT. It codes for CASSLVGANEKLSF.

This clonotype occurred a few times. This sequence joins TRBV4-1 and TRBJ1-2; 8 positions agree with TRBD1. Germline V lookup: CDR1 MGHRA, CDR2 YSYEKL. This CDR3 region has 14 residues. With 2 bases clipped from V and 4 bases from J, the junction kept 3 bases outside the gene matches. CDR3 residues: CASSQRTGTYGYTF. DNA of the CDR3: TGCGCCAGCAGCCAAAGGACAGGGACCTATGGCTACACCTTC.

This clonotype was seen a handful of times. The chain links TRBV19 to TRBJ2-1; perhaps TRBD2 as D (5 bases). The V and J ends lost 3 bases and 10 bases respectively, with 10 bases between them. Germline CDR1 and CDR2: LNHDA and SQIVND (reference sequence). The CDR3 has 12 amino acids. This CDR3 reads CASSIAGYEQFF. As DNA, the CDR3 is TGTGCCAGTAGTATTGCGGGTTACGAGCAGTTCTTC. The variable domain in full, completed from reference TRBV19 and TRBJ2-1, reads DGGITQSPKYLFRKEGQNVTLSCEQNLNHDAMYWYRQDPGQGLRLIYYSQIVNDFQKGDIAEGYSVSREKKESFPLTVTSAQKNPTAFYLCASSIAGYEQFFGPGTRLTVL.

This clonotype came up a few times. The chain employs TRBV10-2 and TRBJ2-3, with 8 bases that match TRBD2. CDR3 length: 17 amino acids. V was clipped by 4 bases and J by 0 bases; unmatched bases: 9. Germline values: CDR1 WSHSY, CDR2 SAAADI. The CDR3 loop is CASSVSRGRPSTDTQYF. The CDR3 bases are TGCGCCAGCAGTGTTTCTCGCGGGAGGCCTAGCACAGATACGCAGTATTTT.

V is TRBV11-3 and J is TRBJ1-6, with a weak D call TRBD1 (5 bases). In germline, CDR1 is SGHNT, CDR2 YENEEA. CDR3 size: 13 residues. Trimming shortened V by 5 bases and J by 7 bases, and 9 bases separated the two germline ends. CDR3 coding DNA: TGTGCCAGCAGCCGGGGGTCCAATTCACCCCTCCACTTT. It is translated as CASSRGSNSPLHF.

This clonotype showed up many times. The chain joins TRBV11-3 to TRBJ2-1, with 9 bases fitting TRBD2. The CDR3 runs 15 residues. The V segment lost 1 base and the J segment 6 bases; nucleotides outside the gene matches: 4. Germline lookup yields CDR1 SGHNT and CDR2 YENEEA. CDR3 nucleotides: TGTGCCAGCAGCTTAGGACTAGCGGCACTCAATGAGCAGTTCTTC. Its protein product is CASSLGLAALNEQFF. Using reference TRBV11-3 and TRBJ2-1 for the parts outside the CDR3, the full variable domain is EAGVVQSPRYKIIEKKQPVAFWCNPISGHNTLYWYLQNLGQGPELLIRYENEEAVDDSQLPKDRFSAERLKGVDSTLKIQPAELGDSAVYLCASSLGLAALNEQFFGPGTRLTVL.